This T cell receptor (beta chain) was captured by sequencing in a study of T cells in localized non-small cell lung cancer. In this sample, this clone turned up a few times. Only in-frame clones appear in the TCRdb table, and some are missing; sequencing was by immunoSEQ multiplex PCR. Among around 36,000 clones, 81% were seen once, and the ten largest hold roughly 6.6%. The CDR3 is 12 residues long. Trimming removed 11 bases from V and 1 base from J, with 11 bases in between. Germline CDR1 LNHDA, CDR2 SQIVND (reference sequence). The material sequenced was peripheral blood mononuclear cells, taken before any cancer treatment. The chain links TRBV19 to TRBJ1-1, with D maybe TRBD1 (5 bases). This sequence originates from a male donor at least 60 years old with stage II lung adenocarcinoma. CDR3 in amino acids: CACREQNTEAFF. CDR3 sequence (DNA): TGTGCCTGCAGGGAGCAGAACACTGAAGCTTTCTTT.